One sample yielded the 25 T cell receptor beta chains listed below, sequenced in a study of blood T cell repertoires in COVID-19 (dated by TCRdb to about 2020). The library relied on the immunoSEQ multiplex PCR assay. This immuneACCESS table, as held by TCRdb, lists in-frame sequences with V and J called but not all clones. Of the missing ones, under half trace to an unresolved V gene in checked studies; the others have no known cause. Across this sample there are over 250,000 clones, with roughly 86% seen only once. The top ten constitute roughly 1.8% of the sample. Sequences were obtained from PBMCs or T cells enriched from blood (not recorded which). The receptor source for this set is a woman aged 55-69 years who had recovered from COVID-19.

J is TRBJ2-2 and V is TRBV19; a possible D gene is TRBD2 (6 bases). Germline lookup yields CDR1 LNHDA and CDR2 SQIVND (reference sequence). Trimming took off 6 bases at V and 5 bases at J, with 22 bases between the two ends. CDR3 length: 17 amino acids. The CDR3 coding sequence is TGTGCCAGTAGCCTTCGGGCAGCGGGCCTACGGACCGGGGAGCTGTTTTTT. The encoded protein is CASSLRAAGLRTGELFF. The entire variable domain, with the rest obtained from reference TRBV19 and TRBJ2-2, is as follows: DGGITQSPKYLFRKEGQNVTLSCEQNLNHDAMYWYRQDPGQGLRLIYYSQIVNDFQKGDIAEGYSVSREKKESFPLTVTSAQKNPTAFYLCASSLRAAGLRTGELFFGEGSRLTVL.

This clone turned up a few times. This chain joins TRBV10-1 and TRBJ1-1, with D unresolved. The CDR3 extends over 13 amino acids. Germline values: CDR1 WNHNN, CDR2 SYGVQD (reference sequence). Trimming left V 7 bases short and J 0 bases short, with 9 bases between. CDR3 in amino acids: CASTENLNTEAFF. As DNA, the CDR3 is TGCGCCAGCACAGAAAATTTGAACACTGAAGCTTTCTTT.

The chain is built from TRBV2 and TRBJ2-3, with a weak D call TRBD2 (6 bases). CDR3 length equals 14 residues. Per the germline V gene, CDR1 is SNHLY and CDR2 is FYNNEI. V gave up 4 bases and J gave up 5 bases, with 13 bases separating them. In nucleotides, the CDR3 is TGTGCCAGCAGTGTAAACGGGGGAGGAGATACGCAGTATTTT. Translation gives CASSVNGGGDTQYF.

The rearrangement joins TRBV28 to TRBJ2-1, with D hard to call. Germline loops: CDR1 MDHEN, CDR2 SYDVKM. Deletions cut 5 bases from V and 7 bases from J, with 15 bases between. The CDR3 spans 14 residues. The chain's CDR3 is CASSPPLTLNEQFF. The CDR3 DNA follows: TGTGCCAGCAGTCCACCCCTAACGTTGAATGAGCAGTTCTTC.

This clone turned up a few times. The CDR3 nucleotides read TGTGCCAGCATCCCGGACAGGACTTATTCACCCCTCCACTTT. This encodes CASIPDRTYSPLHF. J is TRBJ1-6 and V is TRBV2; 7 bases map to TRBD1. Germline CDR1 SNHLY, CDR2 FYNNEI. The CDR3 loop spans 14 amino acids. V gave up 7 bases and J gave up 8 bases; unmatched junction bases: 8.

This clone was observed a few times. V usage is TRBV14 and J usage is TRBJ1-2; D is perhaps TRBD1 (5 bases). Between the trimmed V and J ends, which lost 0 bases and 5 bases, there was a span of 19 bases. The CDR3 extends over 17 amino acids. Germline loops: CDR1 SGHDN, CDR2 FVKESK. CDR3 residues: CASSQDRGGPLEYGYTF. CDR3 nucleotides: TGTGCCAGCAGCCAAGATCGGGGGGGTCCCCTCGAATATGGCTACACCTTC.

This clone was seen just once. This chain joins TRBV19 and TRBJ1-1; D is undetermined. The CDR3 extends over 14 amino acids. V lost 6 bases and J 0 bases, leaving 11 bases between the germline ends. Germline CDR1 LNHDA, CDR2 SQIVND (reference sequence). CDR3 amino acids: CASRKTPMNTEAFF. CDR3 sequence (DNA): TGTGCCAGTAGAAAAACACCGATGAACACTGAAGCTTTCTTT.

This chain connects TRBV18 to TRBJ2-5; D gene unclear. This CDR3 spans 14 amino acids. V was pared by 0 bases and J by 2 bases, with 7 bases between. Germline V gene data show CDR1 as KGHSH and CDR2 as LQKENI. The CDR3 DNA reads TGTGCCAGCTCACCACCGGTCAGACAAGAGACCCAGTACTTC. Its protein product is CASSPPVRQETQYF.

This chain links TRBV3-1 (or the pseudogene TRBV3-2) with TRBJ2-5; 14 bases fit TRBD2. V gave up 3 bases and J gave up 2 bases; unmatched junction bases: 14. CDR3 length equals 20 residues. CDR1 is LGHDT and CDR2 is YNNKEL in the germline V gene (reference sequence). Here the CDR3 reads CASSHEDGTSGRYFQETQYF. CDR3 DNA sequence: TGTGCCAGCAGCCATGAAGACGGGACTAGCGGGAGATACTTTCAAGAGACCCAGTACTTC.

This rearrangement joins TRBV7-8 to TRBJ1-6; TRBD1 matches at 7 bases. There are 14 residues in the CDR3. In germline, CDR1 is SGHVS, CDR2 FQNEAQ. With V trimmed by 7 bases and J by 7 bases, 7 bases remained unmatched. The CDR3 DNA reads as TGTGCCAGCATCGAGGACAGGTCAAATTCACCCCTCCACTTT. It is translated as CASIEDRSNSPLHF.

V is TRBV19 and J is TRBJ2-5; TRBD1 is a possible D gene (5 bases). The V end lost 0 bases, the J end lost 9 bases, and 11 bases lay between the germline ends. The germline V gene has CDR1 LNHDA and CDR2 SQIVND (reference sequence). The CDR3 loop spans 13 amino acids. The CDR3 DNA reads TGTGCCAGTAGTATAGATCAGGGAAAGGCCCAGTACTTC. Its protein product is CASSIDQGKAQYF.

This chain joins TRBV24-1 and TRBJ2-1, with 10 nucleotides matching TRBD2. The junction had 8 bases not matched to a gene; V was cut back by 4 bases and J by 6 bases. This CDR3 is built from 16 residues. Germline V gene sequence: CDR1 KGHDR, CDR2 SFDVKD. CDR3 protein: CATSDPAGGPSNEQFF. The CDR3 DNA reads as TGTGCCACCAGTGACCCAGCGGGAGGGCCGAGCAATGAGCAGTTCTTC.

The chain recombines TRBV11-2 with TRBJ2-3; D might be TRBD2 (6 bases). Trimming removed 5 bases at V and 0 bases at J, with 12 bases between. This CDR3 spans 15 amino acids. Germline CDR1 is SGHAT and CDR2 is FQNNGV. The CDR3 reads CASSPVLASTDTQYF. The CDR3 nucleotides are TGTGCCAGCAGCCCCGTACTAGCTAGCACAGATACGCAGTATTTT. The full variable domain, in which reference TRBV11-2 and TRBJ2-3 provide the parts outside the CDR3, is EAGVAQSPRYKIIEKRQSVAFWCNPISGHATLYWYQQILGQGPKLLIQFQNNGVVDDSQLPKDRFSAERLKGVDSTLKIQPAKLEDSAVYLCASSPVLASTDTQYFGPGTRLTVL.

This clone occurred once. The CDR3 DNA follows: TGTGCCATCAGTGTTCGGACTAGCGGGAGCTCCTACAATGAGCAGTTCTTC. It yields the protein CAISVRTSGSSYNEQFF. The gene calls are TRBV10-3 and TRBJ2-1; 13 bases match TRBD2. The ends lost 4 bases at V and 0 bases at J; junction bases unmatched: 3. This CDR3 has 17 amino acids. Germline loops: CDR1 ENHRY, CDR2 SYGVKD.

This clone was seen a single time. V and J are TRBV5-4 and TRBJ2-1; TRBD2 matches at 7 bases. J gave up 9 bases and V 4 bases, and 16 bases lay outside the gene matches. From germline, CDR1 is SGHNT and CDR2 YYREEE (reference sequence). The CDR3 is made up of 16 amino acids. The CDR3: CASSRGENGATSEQFF. CDR3 bases: TGTGCCAGCAGCCGGGGGGAAAATGGGGCCACCAGTGAGCAGTTCTTC.

This clone occurred once. The chain recombines TRBV5-1 with TRBJ1-6, with no clear D. V was pared by 0 bases and J by 6 bases, with 7 bases between. From germline, CDR1 is SGHRS and CDR2 YFSETQ. The CDR3 runs to 14 residues. The CDR3 bases are TGCGCCAGCAGCTTGGCGGTCCTTAATTCACCCCTCCACTTT. This encodes CASSLAVLNSPLHF. Filled out from reference TRBV5-1 and TRBJ1-6, the complete variable domain reads KAGVTQTPRYLIKTRGQQVTLSCSPISGHRSVSWYQQTPGQGLQFLFEYFSETQRNKGNFPGRFSGRQFSNSRSEMNVSTLELGDSALYLCASSLAVLNSPLHFGNGTRLTVT.

The genes are TRBV13 and TRBJ1-5; unclear D gene. The CDR3 loop spans 13 amino acids. Trimming left V 2 bases short and J 4 bases short, with 6 bases between. Germline V gives CDR1 PRHDT, CDR2 FYEKMQ (reference sequence). Here the CDR3 reads CASSLSRNQPQHF. The CDR3 nucleotides read TGTGCCAGCAGCTTATCGAGGAATCAGCCCCAGCATTTT. The full variable domain, completed using reference TRBV13 and TRBJ1-5, is AAGVIQSPRHLIKEKRETATLKCYPIPRHDTVYWYQQGPGQDPQFLISFYEKMQSDKGSIPDRFSAQQFSDYHSELNMSSLELGDSALYFCASSLSRNQPQHFGDGTRLSIL.

The count of this clone is one. CDR3 in DNA: TGCGCCAGCAGCTTGGGGGGACTGTGGGGAAATGAAAAACTGTTTTTT. It encodes CASSLGGLWGNEKLFF. V gene TRBV5-1 combines with J gene TRBJ1-4; D is perhaps TRBD1 (5 bases). CDR3 size: 16 residues. V lost 0 bases to trimming and J lost 5 bases, with 14 bases between them. From germline, CDR1 is SGHRS and CDR2 YFSETQ.

CDR3 nucleotide sequence: TGTGCCAGCAGCCAGACAAACACTCTCGAAGCTTTCTTT. Residues: CASSQTNTLEAFF. The V and J genes are TRBV5-4 and TRBJ1-1, with D uncertain. V shed 4 bases and J shed 8 bases, with 15 bases lying between them. CDR1 and CDR2 (germline): SGHNT, YYREEE (reference sequence). The CDR3 length is 13 residues.

This chain links TRBV28 with TRBJ1-5; 7 nucleotides line up with TRBD1. V gave up 8 bases and J gave up 6 bases; unmatched junction bases: 10. CDR1 and CDR2 from the germline V gene are MDHEN and SYDVKM. This CDR3 has 14 residues. The DNA of the CDR3 is TGTGCCAGCGGGCCCTACAGGGGAAGTCAGCCCCAGCATTTT. As protein: CASGPYRGSQPQHF.

The gene calls are TRBV2 and TRBJ2-1; 7 bases map to TRBD2. CDR1 is SNHLY and CDR2 is FYNNEI in the germline V gene. This CDR3 is 15 amino acids long. Trimming at V came to 6 bases and at J to 2 bases, leaving 7 bases not matched to a gene. Here the CDR3 reads CASRDRLATYNEQFF. CDR3 coding DNA: TGTGCCAGCAGAGACCGACTAGCTACCTACAATGAGCAGTTCTTC. The entire variable domain, with the rest obtained from reference TRBV2 and TRBJ2-1, is as follows: EPEVTQTPSHQVTQMGQEVILRCVPISNHLYFYWYRQILGQKVEFLVSFYNNEISEKSEIFDDQFSVERPDGSNFTLKIRSTKLEDSAMYFCASRDRLATYNEQFFGPGTRLTVL.

The V call is TRBV4-1, the J call TRBJ1-6; 7 bases fit TRBD1. Looked up from germline, CDR1 is MGHRA and CDR2 is YSYEKL. The CDR3 length is 12 residues. V lost 5 bases to trimming and J lost 15 bases; unmatched junction nucleotides: 7. The CDR3 DNA is TGCGCCAGCAGCGAGACAGGGAGGATCCTCCACTTT. Amino acids: CASSETGRILHF.

The chain is built from TRBV27 and TRBJ1-6; 8 bases map to TRBD1. This CDR3 has 15 residues. V dropped 3 bases and J dropped 5; count of bases not matched to a gene: 3. CDR1 is MNHEY, CDR2 SMNVEV, per germline (reference sequence). CDR3 amino acids: CASSFRGLNNSPLHF. As DNA, the CDR3 is TGTGCCAGCAGTTTCAGGGGGCTCAATAATTCACCCCTCCACTTT.

This clone was observed once. Other DNA sequences from this sample encode an identical CDR3 as well. V is TRBV24-1 and J is TRBJ1-3, with D perhaps matching TRBD1 (6 bases). Germline values: CDR1 KGHDR, CDR2 SFDVKD. The V and J ends lost 3 bases and 0 bases respectively, with 8 bases between them. The CDR3 is 15 amino acids. This CDR3 is CATSDPTGSGNTIYF. The CDR3 nucleotides are TGTGCCACCAGTGATCCGACAGGCTCTGGAAACACCATATATTTT.

CDR3 DNA sequence: TGTGCCAGCAGCTCCCCAGGCAAAAACATTCAGTACTTC. This translates into CASSSPGKNIQYF. The V call is TRBV11-3, the J call TRBJ2-4; D ambiguous. There are 13 residues in the CDR3. Trimming cost V 4 bases and J 3 bases, with 7 bases left between them. Germline V CDR1 and CDR2: SGHNT, YENEEA.